A single sample gave rise to the 2 T cell receptor beta chains below, sequenced in a study of T cells expressing NK-cell markers. TCRdb reprocessed the 5' RACE reads, keeping one entry per CDR3 protein, no DNA. The sample has approximately 380,000 distinct CDR3 sequences. Sequenced: blood T cells: a sorted CD56 or NKG2C T cell subset, CD4+ or CD8+ T cells, or bulk PBMC T cells (not recorded which). The origin of the receptors is a man aged 18-75 years in good health.

V and J are TRBV6-1 and TRBJ2-1; TCRdb returns TRBD1, unconfirmable since there is no DNA. CDR3 size: 15 residues. Per germline, CDR1 MNHNS and CDR2 SASEGT. This chain's CDR3 is CASSRQPHGGNEQFF.

The gene calls are TRBV3-1 and TRBJ2-5; TCRdb's assignment of TRBD2 cannot be checked, as there is no DNA. The germline gives CDR1 LGHDT, CDR2 YNNKEL (reference sequence). The CDR3 has 16 residues. CDR3 region: CASSQLAGGLRETQYF.